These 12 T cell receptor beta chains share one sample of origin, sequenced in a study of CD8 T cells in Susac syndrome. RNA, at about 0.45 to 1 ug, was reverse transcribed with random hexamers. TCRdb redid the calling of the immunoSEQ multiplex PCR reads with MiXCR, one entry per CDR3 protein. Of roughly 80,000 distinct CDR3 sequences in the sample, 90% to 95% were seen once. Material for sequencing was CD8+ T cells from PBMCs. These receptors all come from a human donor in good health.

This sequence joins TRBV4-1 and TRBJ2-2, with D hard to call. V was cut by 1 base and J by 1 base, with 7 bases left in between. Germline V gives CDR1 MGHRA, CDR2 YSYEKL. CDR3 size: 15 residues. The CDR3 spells CASSQGKGNTGELFF. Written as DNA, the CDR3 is TGCGCCAGCAGCCAAGGGAAGGGGAACACCGGGGAGCTGTTTTTT.

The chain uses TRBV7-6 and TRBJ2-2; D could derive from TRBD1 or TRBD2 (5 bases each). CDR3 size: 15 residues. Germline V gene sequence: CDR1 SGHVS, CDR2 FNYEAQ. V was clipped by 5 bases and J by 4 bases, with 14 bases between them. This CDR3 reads CASSPLTGTTGELFF. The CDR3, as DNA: TGTGCCAGCAGCCCTCTCACCGGGACCACCGGGGAGCTGTTTTTT.

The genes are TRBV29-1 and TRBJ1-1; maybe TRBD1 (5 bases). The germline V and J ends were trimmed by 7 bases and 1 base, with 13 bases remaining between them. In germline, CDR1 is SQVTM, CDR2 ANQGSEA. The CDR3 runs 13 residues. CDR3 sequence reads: CSGNRIGNTEAFF. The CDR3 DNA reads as TGCAGCGGGAACAGGATCGGGAACACTGAAGCTTTCTTT.

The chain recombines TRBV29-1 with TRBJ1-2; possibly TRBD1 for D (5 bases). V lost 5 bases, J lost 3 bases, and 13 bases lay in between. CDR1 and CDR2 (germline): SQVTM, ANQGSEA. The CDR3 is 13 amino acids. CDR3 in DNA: TGCAGCGTTCCCCAGGGAGCCGACTATGGCTACACCTTC. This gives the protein CSVPQGADYGYTF.

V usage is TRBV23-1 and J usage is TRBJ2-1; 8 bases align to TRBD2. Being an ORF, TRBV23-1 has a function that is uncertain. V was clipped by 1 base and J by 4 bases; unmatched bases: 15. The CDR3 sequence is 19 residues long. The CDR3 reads CASSQLGLAGPKLYNEQFF. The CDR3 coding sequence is TGCGCCAGCAGTCAATTAGGTCTAGCGGGTCCAAAACTTTACAATGAGCAGTTCTTC.

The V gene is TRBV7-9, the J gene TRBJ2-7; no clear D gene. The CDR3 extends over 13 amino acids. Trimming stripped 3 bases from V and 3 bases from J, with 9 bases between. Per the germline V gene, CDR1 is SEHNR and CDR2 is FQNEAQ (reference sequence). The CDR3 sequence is CASSLPLSYEQYF. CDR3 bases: TGTGCCAGCAGCTTGCCACTGAGCTACGAGCAGTACTTC. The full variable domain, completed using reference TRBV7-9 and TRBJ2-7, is DTGVSQNPRHKITKRGQNVTFRCDPISEHNRLYWYRQTLGQGPEFLTYFQNEAQLEKSRLLSDRFSAERPKGSFSTLEIQRTEQGDSAMYLCASSLPLSYEQYFGPGTRLTVT.

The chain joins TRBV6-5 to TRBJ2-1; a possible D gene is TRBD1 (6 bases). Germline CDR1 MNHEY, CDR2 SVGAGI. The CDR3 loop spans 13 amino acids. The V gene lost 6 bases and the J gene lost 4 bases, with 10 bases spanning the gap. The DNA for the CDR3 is TGTGCCAGCAGCCCTGGACAGTACAATGAGCAGTTCTTC. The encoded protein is CASSPGQYNEQFF.

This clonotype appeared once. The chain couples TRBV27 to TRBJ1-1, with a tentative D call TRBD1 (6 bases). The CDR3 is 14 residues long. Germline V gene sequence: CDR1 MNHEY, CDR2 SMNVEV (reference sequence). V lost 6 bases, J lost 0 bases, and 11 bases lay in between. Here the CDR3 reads CASSITGMNTEAFF. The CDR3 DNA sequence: TGTGCCAGCAGCATTACAGGGATGAACACTGAAGCTTTCTTT.

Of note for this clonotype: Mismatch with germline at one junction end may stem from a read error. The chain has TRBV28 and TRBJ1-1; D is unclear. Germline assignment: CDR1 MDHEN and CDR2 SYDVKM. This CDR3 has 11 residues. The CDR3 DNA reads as TGTGCCAGCGGTAGGAACACTGAAACTTTCTTT. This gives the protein CASGRNTETFF.

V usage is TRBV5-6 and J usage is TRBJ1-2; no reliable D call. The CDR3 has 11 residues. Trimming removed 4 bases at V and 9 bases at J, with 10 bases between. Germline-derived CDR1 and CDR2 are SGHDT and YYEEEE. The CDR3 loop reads CASSASVSYTF. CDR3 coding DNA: TGTGCCAGCAGCGCGTCAGTGAGCTACACCTTC.

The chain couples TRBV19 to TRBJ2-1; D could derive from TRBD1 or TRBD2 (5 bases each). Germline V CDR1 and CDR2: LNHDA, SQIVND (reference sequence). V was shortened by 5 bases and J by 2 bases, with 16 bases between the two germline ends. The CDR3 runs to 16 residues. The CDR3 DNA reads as TGTGCCAGTAGTCTAACAACAGGAGGCACCTACAATGAGCAGTTCTTC. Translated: CASSLTTGGTYNEQFF. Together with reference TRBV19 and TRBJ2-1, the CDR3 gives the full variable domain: DGGITQSPKYLFRKEGQNVTLSCEQNLNHDAMYWYRQDPGQGLRLIYYSQIVNDFQKGDIAEGYSVSREKKESFPLTVTSAQKNPTAFYLCASSLTTGGTYNEQFFGPGTRLTVL.

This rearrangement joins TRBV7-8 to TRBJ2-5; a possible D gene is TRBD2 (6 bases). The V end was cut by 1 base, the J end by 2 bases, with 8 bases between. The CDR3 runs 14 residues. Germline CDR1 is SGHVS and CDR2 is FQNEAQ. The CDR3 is CASSLEAGQETQYF. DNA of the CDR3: TGTGCCAGCAGCTTAGAGGCGGGGCAAGAGACCCAGTACTTC.